Listed here are 22 T cell receptor beta chains from one sample, sequenced in a study of blood T cells in healthy people across ages. With a J-beta primer mix and a sample-barcoded 5' primer, a second PCR ran roughly 6 to 11 cycles. Each CDR3 protein gets one entry after TCRdb re-called the 5' RACE reads with MiXCR. This sample carries roughly 800,000 distinct CDR3 sequences, more than 45% of them seen once, and the ten largest clones take around 22%. The sequenced sample was blood. Receptors were obtained from a man younger than 45 in good health.

The genes are TRBV6-5 and TRBJ2-5; D is perhaps TRBD2 (6 bases). CDR1 and CDR2 (germline): MNHEY, SVGAGI. With 2 bases removed from V and 11 bases from J, the gap between germline ends came to 24 bases. This CDR3 contains 16 residues. The CDR3 DNA is TGTGCCAGCAGTTACGGTGGGACTGATAATGGTTATGAGCAGTACTTC. The encoded protein is CASSYGGTDNGYEQYF.

This clonotype has just one count. The chain is built from TRBV27 and TRBJ2-4; the D gene could be TRBD1 or TRBD2 (7 bases each). The J call is in doubt because the DNA end fits TRBJ2-7 better. The CDR3 spans 13 residues. Germline CDR1 MNHEY, CDR2 SMNVEV (reference sequence). CDR3 sequence: CAGGGTDPYEQYF. The CDR3, as DNA: TGTGCCGGGGGGGGGACAGACCCCTACGAGCAGTACTTC.

The gene calls are TRBV20-1 and TRBJ2-7; 7 bases fit TRBD1. Trimming removed 0 bases from V and 10 bases from J; junction bases left unmatched: 9. The CDR3 is 13 residues long. Germline CDR1 DFQATT, CDR2 SNEGSKA (reference sequence). CDR3 residues: CSARDQSGQAQYF. The CDR3 bases are TGCAGTGCTAGAGATCAGTCCGGACAGGCACAGTACTTC.

The CDR3 DNA follows: TGCAGTGCTAGAGATGCGTTCGGTTACGGAAACACCATATATTTT. Translating it yields CSARDAFGYGNTIYF. This chain links TRBV20-1 with TRBJ1-3, with no clear D. Trimming pared 0 bases from V and 4 bases from J, leaving 13 bases between. The CDR3 covers 15 residues. Per the germline V gene, CDR1 is DFQATT and CDR2 is SNEGSKA (reference sequence).

J is TRBJ1-4 and V is TRBV12-3 or TRBV12-4; D ambiguous. The length of the CDR3 is 11 residues. Trimming removed 7 bases from V and 8 bases from J, with 8 bases in between. This chain's CDR3 is CASKNREKLFF. The DNA for the CDR3 is TGTGCCAGCAAAAACCGGGAAAAACTGTTTTTT.

The chain employs TRBV7-9 and TRBJ2-1; 10 bases line up with TRBD2. The ends lost 3 bases at V and 8 bases at J; junction bases unmatched: 10. Germline CDR1 is SEHNR and CDR2 is FQNEAQ (reference sequence). The CDR3 is 16 amino acids. The CDR3 coding sequence is TGTGCCAGCAGCTTGACTAGCGGGTCCGGCGCGGATGAGCAGTTCTTC. Translation gives CASSLTSGSGADEQFF. The full variable domain, its missing parts supplied by reference TRBV7-9 and TRBJ2-1, is DTGVSQNPRHKITKRGQNVTFRCDPISEHNRLYWYRQTLGQGPEFLTYFQNEAQLEKSRLLSDRFSAERPKGSFSTLEIQRTEQGDSAMYLCASSLTSGSGADEQFFGPGTRLTVL.

This clonotype was detected a few times. This chain connects TRBV28 to TRBJ2-1, with TRBD2 matching 7 bases. J gave up 2 bases and V 3 bases, and 4 bases lay outside the gene matches. In germline, CDR1 is MDHEN, CDR2 SYDVKM. The CDR3 extends over 15 amino acids. The CDR3 sequence: CASSLAGAAYNEQFF. In DNA form, the CDR3 reads TGTGCCAGCAGTTTGGCGGGAGCGGCCTACAATGAGCAGTTCTTC.

This clonotype was picked up a small number of times. The V and J genes are TRBV20-1 and TRBJ2-4; D is undetermined. V gave up 0 bases and J gave up 1 base, with 10 bases separating them. Germline lookup yields CDR1 DFQATT and CDR2 SNEGSKA (reference sequence). The CDR3 sequence is 15 residues long. The CDR3 loop reads CSARDRQDAKNIQYF. In DNA, the CDR3 is TGCAGTGCTAGAGATAGGCAGGATGCCAAAAACATTCAGTACTTC.

The chain links TRBV29-1 to TRBJ1-2; D ambiguous. This CDR3 contains 11 residues. The germline V gene encodes CDR1 SQVTM and CDR2 ANQGSEA. Trimming removed 4 bases at V and 7 bases at J, with 10 bases between. This CDR3 reads CSVVTETGYTF. Written as DNA, the CDR3 is TGCAGCGTTGTGACGGAGACTGGCTACACCTTC.

This clonotype was seen a few times. The chain combines TRBV15 with TRBJ1-5; 8 positions match TRBD1. The CDR3 is 15 amino acids. Germline values: CDR1 LNHNV, CDR2 YYDKDF (reference sequence). V gave up 3 bases and J gave up 5 bases; unmatched junction bases: 6. The CDR3 here is CATSRPGQAYQPQHF. The CDR3 region has the DNA TGTGCCACCAGCAGGCCGGGACAGGCCTATCAGCCCCAGCATTTT.

In its sample, this clonotype was seen a few times. The chain carries TRBV2 and TRBJ2-3; D is perhaps TRBD2 (5 bases). The V and J ends lost 6 bases and 0 bases respectively, with 10 bases between them. Per germline, CDR1 SNHLY and CDR2 FYNNEI. The CDR3 length is 14 residues. The DNA of the CDR3 is TGTGCCAGCAGGCTGGACTTGAGCACAGATACGCAGTATTTT. It yields the protein CASRLDLSTDTQYF. Complete variable domain (other parts from reference TRBV2 and TRBJ2-3): EPEVTQTPSHQVTQMGQEVILRCVPISNHLYFYWYRQILGQKVEFLVSFYNNEISEKSEIFDDQFSVERPDGSNFTLKIRSTKLEDSAMYFCASRLDLSTDTQYFGPGTRLTVL.

This clonotype has just a few counts. In DNA form, the CDR3 reads TGCAGCTTCGTAAGCGGGAATGAGCAGTACTTC. Translated: CSFVSGNEQYF. The gene calls are TRBV29-1 and TRBJ2-5; 7 positions match TRBD2. The J segment lost 11 bases and the V segment lost 8 bases, leaving 11 bases of the junction unmatched. Germline values: CDR1 SQVTM, CDR2 ANQGSEA. The CDR3 has 11 amino acids.

This chain links TRBV7-2 with TRBJ2-1; D possibly corresponds to TRBD2 (6 bases). This CDR3 has 13 residues. Germline V gives CDR1 SGHTA, CDR2 FQGNSA. Trimming pared 5 bases from V and 4 bases from J, leaving 9 bases between. The CDR3 bases are TGTGCCAGCAGCGGGAGGTCGTACAATGAGCAGTTCTTC. Translating it yields CASSGRSYNEQFF.

The chain uses TRBV20-1 and TRBJ1-5, with D unclear. The CDR3 spans 13 residues. Per germline, CDR1 DFQATT and CDR2 SNEGSKA (reference sequence). The V gene lost 2 bases and the J gene lost 0 bases, with 5 bases spanning the gap. The CDR3 DNA reads as TGCAGTGCTAGAAAGTATAGCAATCAGCCCCAGCATTTT. The encoded protein is CSARKYSNQPQHF.

This chain connects TRBV10-3 to TRBJ2-7, with TRBD1 matching over 7 bases. The CDR3 runs 14 residues. Germline values: CDR1 ENHRY, CDR2 SYGVKD. V lost 6 bases to trimming and J lost 0 bases; unmatched junction nucleotides: 5. The chain's CDR3 is CAIRGTESSYEQYF. The CDR3 nucleotides are TGTGCCATCAGGGGGACAGAGTCCTCCTACGAGCAGTACTTC.

This clonotype was recorded a few times. This CDR3 is CASSESGLGEQYF. Written as DNA, the CDR3 is TGTGCCAGCAGTGAATCCGGACTCGGCGAGCAGTACTTC. J is TRBJ2-5 and V is TRBV25-1; D is possibly TRBD2 (5 bases). The J call could be wrong; TRBJ2-7 is a better fit for the DNA end. Germline assignment: CDR1 MGHDK and CDR2 SYGVNS. The CDR3 covers 13 residues.

With respect to this clonotype: Given a much more abundant clone one base away, this may be a read error. This chain links TRBV7-2 with TRBJ2-1, with 7 positions matching TRBD1. CDR3 length: 16 amino acids. Germline CDR1 reads SGHTA; CDR2 reads FQGNSA. This chain's CDR3 is CAGSSVQGVSYNEQFF. CDR3 bases: TGTGCCGGCAGCTCGGTTCAGGGGGTCTCCTACAATGAGCAGTTCTTC.

This clonotype was recorded once. This chain uses TRBV11-2 with TRBJ2-5; TRBD1 aligns across 10 bases. The V gene end was trimmed by 5 bases and the J gene end by 2 bases; junction bases not matched to a gene: 8. The CDR3 runs 16 residues. Germline V gene lookup returns CDR1 SGHAT and CDR2 FQNNGV. DNA for the CDR3: TGTGCCAGCAGCACCCCGGGACAGGGGTTACAAGAGACCCAGTACTTC. It is translated as CASSTPGQGLQETQYF.

The rearrangement links TRBV6-5 to TRBJ1-1; no definite D call. This CDR3 is built from 15 residues. Germline loops: CDR1 MNHEY, CDR2 SVGAGI. V lost 0 bases and J lost 6, with 14 bases in between. In nucleotides, the CDR3 is TGTGCCAGCAGTTACTCTCGCCATGCCGATTCTGAAGCTTTCTTT. It is translated as CASSYSRHADSEAFF.

This chain connects TRBV7-9 to TRBJ1-4; the D is unclear. Germline CDR1 SEHNR, CDR2 FQNEAQ (reference sequence). This CDR3 contains 13 residues. The V end lost 3 bases, the J end lost 7 bases, and 9 bases lay between the germline ends. The CDR3 sequence is CASSLVAGEKLFF. CDR3 bases: TGTGCCAGCAGCTTGGTCGCCGGTGAAAAACTGTTTTTT.

A few counts support this clonotype. This chain uses TRBV4-2 with TRBJ2-7; either TRBD1 or TRBD2 may supply D (6 bases each). Germline V gene data show CDR1 as LGHNA and CDR2 as YNFKEQ. The CDR3 runs to 17 residues. The ends were cut back, 0 bases at V and 3 bases at J, with 18 bases in the middle. The CDR3 coding sequence is TGTGCCAGCAGCCAAGACATTGGGACAACGGGAGTCTACGAGCAGTACTTC. This encodes CASSQDIGTTGVYEQYF.

V usage is TRBV6-1 and J usage is TRBJ2-5; D uncertain. Trimming shortened V by 3 bases and J by 2 bases, and 10 bases separated the two germline ends. The CDR3 runs to 14 residues. In germline, CDR1 is MNHNS, CDR2 SASEGT. The DNA of the CDR3 is TGTGCCAGCAGTGACATAGGGTTACAAGAGACCCAGTACTTC. It is translated as CASSDIGLQETQYF.